This T cell receptor beta chain was obtained from a study of CD8+ T cells in alopecia areata. At the level of the study: Each day, treated patients took oral tofacitinib twice, at 5 to 10 mg per dose. Severity scores in treated patients reflected the percentage of scalp affected. Findings and limits, study-wide: Between patients, shared TCR sequences were less clear than in mice. This was possibly due in part to HLA diversity in the patient population. Scalp and blood samples kept many expanded lesional clones throughout tofacitinib.

Treatment denoted: oral pan-JAK inhibitor, 5-10 mg twice daily. As the sequencing template, cDNA was produced by extracting RNA and reverse transcribing it. Using immunoSEQ multiplex PCR, the repertoire was profiled, and TCRdb retains in-frame clones only, with some absent. Of 150,000 to 200,000 clones listed, 60% were seen once; the top ten hold just over 1%. This clone was recorded a few times. The antigen remains unidentified. The sample holds other DNA sequences that translate to the same CDR3. The CDR3 is 12 residues long. V was pared by 6 bases and J by 7 bases, with 3 bases of the junction left unmatched. Germline CDR1 reads SQVTM; CDR2 reads ANQGSEA.

V gene TRBV29-1 combines with J gene TRBJ1-4; TRBD1 matches at 9 bases. The TCR comes from a human donor with alopecia areata. Sequences were derived from CD4+ T cells sorted from blood, sampled at week 24, from a patient treated with tofacitinib. The CDR3 sequence: CSVGTGTEKLFF. In DNA form, the CDR3 reads TGCAGCGTCGGGACAGGGACTGAAAAACTGTTTTTT.